These 6 T cell receptor beta chains came from one sample sequenced in a study of blood T cell repertoires in COVID-19. Repertoires were generated with immunoSEQ multiplex PCR, while TCRdb's copy carries only in-frame clones and drops some. This sample yields fewer than 450,000 clones, of which 88% are seen a single time; about 7.3% belongs to the top ten. The specimen was peripheral blood. Source of these receptors: a woman between 65 and 79 years old with COVID-19, enrolled during active disease.

The rearrangement links TRBV19 to TRBJ1-5; a weak D match, TRBD1 (6 bases). Trimming pared 7 bases from V and 0 bases from J, leaving 16 bases between. Germline lookup yields CDR1 LNHDA and CDR2 SQIVND (reference sequence). The CDR3 has 16 amino acids. The CDR3 sequence is CASTRRTEYSNQPQHF. The CDR3 coding sequence is TGTGCCAGTACCAGGAGGACAGAATATAGCAATCAGCCCCAGCATTTT.

The V gene is TRBV30, the J gene TRBJ1-5; 9 bases are a match to TRBD1. The V gene's germline CDR1 is GTSNPN and CDR2 SVGIG (reference sequence). V lost 1 base, J lost 4 bases, and 5 bases stayed unmatched. The CDR3 is 15 amino acids. CDR3 in amino acids: CAWSAGTGWNQPQHF. The CDR3 region has the DNA TGTGCCTGGAGTGCCGGGACAGGGTGGAATCAGCCCCAGCATTTT. The full variable domain, completed using reference TRBV30 and TRBJ1-5, is SQTIHQWPATLVQPVGSPLSLECTVEGTSNPNLYWYRQAAGRGLQLLFYSVGIGQISSEVPQNLSASRPQDRQFILSSKKLLLSDSGFYLCAWSAGTGWNQPQHFGDGTRLSIL.

V and J are TRBV18 and TRBJ1-2; 9 bases are a match to TRBD1. The trim removed 5 bases at V and 5 bases at J, leaving 3 bases unmatched. Germline V gives CDR1 KGHSH, CDR2 LQKENI. The CDR3 extends over 13 amino acids. This chain's CDR3 is CASSATGGYGYTF. Here the CDR3 DNA reads TGTGCCAGCTCAGCGACAGGGGGGTATGGCTACACCTTC.

This chain connects TRBV27 to TRBJ2-5; 8 positions match TRBD1. Looked up from germline, CDR1 is MNHEY and CDR2 is SMNVEV (reference sequence). Trimming took 5 bases from V and 4 from J; bases not matched to a gene: 12. The CDR3 runs 16 residues. The CDR3 is CASSPYWTGSVETQYF. For the CDR3, the DNA is TGTGCCAGCAGTCCTTACTGGACAGGGTCGGTAGAGACCCAGTACTTC.

CDR3 in DNA: TGTGCCAGCAGCCAAGCTGGGGGGGCCGCGCAGTTCTTC. It encodes CASSQAGGAAQFF. The chain joins TRBV3-1 (or the pseudogene TRBV3-2) to TRBJ2-1; D is possibly TRBD2 (7 bases). This CDR3 spans 13 amino acids. V was trimmed by 1 base and J by 12 bases, leaving 13 bases between them. Germline V gene data show CDR1 as LGHDT and CDR2 as YNNKEL (reference sequence).

This chain joins TRBV13 and TRBJ2-3; D possibly corresponds to TRBD2 (6 bases). This CDR3 is 16 amino acids long. Trimming removed 5 bases at V and 6 bases at J, with 21 bases between. Germline V gene sequence: CDR1 PRHDT, CDR2 FYEKMQ (reference sequence). CDR3 region: CASSPDGSSREDTQYF. CDR3 coding DNA: TGTGCCAGCAGCCCGGACGGGTCCTCCCGGGAGGATACGCAGTATTTT.